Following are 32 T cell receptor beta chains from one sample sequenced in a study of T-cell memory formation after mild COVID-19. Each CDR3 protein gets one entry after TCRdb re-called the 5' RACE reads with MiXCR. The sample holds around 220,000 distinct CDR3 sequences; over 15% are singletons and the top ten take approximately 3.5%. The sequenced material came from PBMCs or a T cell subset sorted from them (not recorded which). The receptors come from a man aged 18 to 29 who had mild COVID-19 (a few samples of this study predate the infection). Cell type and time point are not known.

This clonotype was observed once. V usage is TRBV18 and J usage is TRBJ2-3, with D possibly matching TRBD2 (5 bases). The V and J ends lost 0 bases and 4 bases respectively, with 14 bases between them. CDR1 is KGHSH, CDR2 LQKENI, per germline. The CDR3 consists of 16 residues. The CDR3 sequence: CASSPPLTSSPDTQYF. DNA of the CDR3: TGTGCCAGCTCACCACCCCTCACTAGTTCCCCAGATACGCAGTATTTT.

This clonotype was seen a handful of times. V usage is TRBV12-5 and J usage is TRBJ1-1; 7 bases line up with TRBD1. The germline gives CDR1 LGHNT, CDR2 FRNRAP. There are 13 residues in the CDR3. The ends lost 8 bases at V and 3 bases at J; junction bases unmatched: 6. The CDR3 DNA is TGTGCTAGTAGCAGGGGGGGCGACACTGAAGCTTTCTTT. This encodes CASSRGGDTEAFF.

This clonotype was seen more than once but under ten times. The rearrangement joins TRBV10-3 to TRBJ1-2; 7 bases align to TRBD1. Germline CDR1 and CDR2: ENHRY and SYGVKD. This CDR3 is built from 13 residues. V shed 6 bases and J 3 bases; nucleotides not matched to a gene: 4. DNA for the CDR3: TGTGCCATCAGCCAAACAGGGGACTATGGCTACACCTTC. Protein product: CAISQTGDYGYTF.

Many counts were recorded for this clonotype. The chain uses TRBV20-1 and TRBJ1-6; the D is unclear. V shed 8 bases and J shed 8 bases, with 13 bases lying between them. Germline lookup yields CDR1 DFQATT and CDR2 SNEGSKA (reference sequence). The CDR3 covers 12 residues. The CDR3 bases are TGCAGTATCGGGCAAAGGGATTCACCCCTCCACTTT. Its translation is CSIGQRDSPLHF.

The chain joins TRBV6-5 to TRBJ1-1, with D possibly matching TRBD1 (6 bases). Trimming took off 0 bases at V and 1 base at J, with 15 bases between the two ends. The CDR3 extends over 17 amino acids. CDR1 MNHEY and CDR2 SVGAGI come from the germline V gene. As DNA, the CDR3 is TGTGCCAGCAGTTACTCGAGGGGGTCGAGAGCGAACACTGAAGCTTTCTTT. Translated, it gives CASSYSRGSRANTEAFF.

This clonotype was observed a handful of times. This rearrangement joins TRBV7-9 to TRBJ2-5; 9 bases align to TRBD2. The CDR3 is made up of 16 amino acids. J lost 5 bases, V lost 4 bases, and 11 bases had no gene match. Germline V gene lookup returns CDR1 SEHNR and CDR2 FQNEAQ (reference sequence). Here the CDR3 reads CASSSNPGLADETQYF. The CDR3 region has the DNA TGTGCCAGCAGCTCTAATCCGGGACTAGCAGACGAGACCCAGTACTTC.

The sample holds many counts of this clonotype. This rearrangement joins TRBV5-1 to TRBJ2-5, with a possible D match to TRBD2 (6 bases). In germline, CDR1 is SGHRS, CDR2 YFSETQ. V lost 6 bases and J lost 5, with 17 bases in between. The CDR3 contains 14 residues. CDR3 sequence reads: CASTEGTSLETQYF. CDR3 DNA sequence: TGCGCCAGCACGGAGGGGACCTCCCTGGAGACCCAGTACTTC.

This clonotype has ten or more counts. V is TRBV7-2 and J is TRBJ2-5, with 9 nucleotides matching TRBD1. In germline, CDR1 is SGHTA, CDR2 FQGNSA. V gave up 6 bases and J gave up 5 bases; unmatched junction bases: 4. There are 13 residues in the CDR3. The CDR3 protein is CASSRQGGETQYF. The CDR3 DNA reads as TGTGCCAGCAGTAGACAGGGGGGGGAGACCCAGTACTTC.

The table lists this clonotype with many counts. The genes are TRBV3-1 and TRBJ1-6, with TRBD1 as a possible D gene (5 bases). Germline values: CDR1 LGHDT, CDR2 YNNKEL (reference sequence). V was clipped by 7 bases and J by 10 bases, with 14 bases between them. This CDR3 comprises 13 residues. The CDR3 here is CASTITAGSPLHF. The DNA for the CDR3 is TGTGCCAGCACCATAACAGCAGGGTCACCCCTCCACTTT.

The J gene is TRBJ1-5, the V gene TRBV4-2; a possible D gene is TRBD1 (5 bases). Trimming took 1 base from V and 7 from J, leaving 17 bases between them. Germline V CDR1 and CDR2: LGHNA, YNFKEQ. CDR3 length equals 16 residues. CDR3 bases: TGTGCCAGCAGCCAAGGGCCCGTGGGGGAGGGACAGCCCCAGCATTTT. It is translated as CASSQGPVGEGQPQHF.

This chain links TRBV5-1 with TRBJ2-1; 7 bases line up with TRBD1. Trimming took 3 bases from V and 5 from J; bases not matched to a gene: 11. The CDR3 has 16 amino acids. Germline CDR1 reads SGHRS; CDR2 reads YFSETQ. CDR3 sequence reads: CASSSKPGQVNNEQFF. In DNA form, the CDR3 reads TGCGCCAGCAGCTCCAAACCTGGACAGGTCAACAATGAGCAGTTCTTC.

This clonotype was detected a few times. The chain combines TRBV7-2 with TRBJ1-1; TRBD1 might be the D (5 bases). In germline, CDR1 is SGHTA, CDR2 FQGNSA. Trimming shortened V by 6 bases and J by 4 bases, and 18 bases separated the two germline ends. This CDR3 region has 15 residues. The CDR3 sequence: CASRPDGGAGTEAFF. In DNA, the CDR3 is TGTGCCAGCAGGCCCGATGGTGGGGCAGGCACTGAAGCTTTCTTT.

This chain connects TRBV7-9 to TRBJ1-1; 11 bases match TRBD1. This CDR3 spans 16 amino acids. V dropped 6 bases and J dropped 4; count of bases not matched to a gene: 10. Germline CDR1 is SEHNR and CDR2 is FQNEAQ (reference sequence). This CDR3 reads CASRPPSGTGGTEAFF. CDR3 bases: TGTGCCAGCAGGCCCCCGAGTGGGACAGGGGGCACTGAAGCTTTCTTT. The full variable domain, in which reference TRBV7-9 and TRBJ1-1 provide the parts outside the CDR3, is DTGVSQNPRHKITKRGQNVTFRCDPISEHNRLYWYRQTLGQGPEFLTYFQNEAQLEKSRLLSDRFSAERPKGSFSTLEIQRTEQGDSAMYLCASRPPSGTGGTEAFFGQGTRLTVV.

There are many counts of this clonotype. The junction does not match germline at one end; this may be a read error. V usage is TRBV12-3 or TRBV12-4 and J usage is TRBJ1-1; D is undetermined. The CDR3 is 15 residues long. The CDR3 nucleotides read TGTGCCACCAGTCGAAGAGTGGGAGGGAACACTGAAGCTTTCTTT. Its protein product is CATSRRVGGNTEAFF.

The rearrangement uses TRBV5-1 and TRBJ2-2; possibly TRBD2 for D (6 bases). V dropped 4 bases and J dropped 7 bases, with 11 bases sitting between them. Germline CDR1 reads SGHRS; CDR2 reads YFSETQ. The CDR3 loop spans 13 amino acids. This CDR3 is CASSTGTFGELFF. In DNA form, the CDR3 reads TGCGCCAGCAGCACCGGGACTTTCGGGGAGCTGTTTTTT.

The CDR3 bases are TGTGCCAGCGCCGGGACTAGCACAGATACGCAGTATTTT. Protein sequence: CASAGTSTDTQYF. The chain uses TRBV7-9 and TRBJ2-3, with D tentatively TRBD2 (6 bases). The CDR3 runs 13 residues. Germline values: CDR1 SEHNR, CDR2 FQNEAQ (reference sequence). Trimming removed 8 bases at V and 0 bases at J, with 9 bases between. The complete variable domain, with remaining parts taken from reference TRBV7-9 and TRBJ2-3, reads DTGVSQNPRHKITKRGQNVTFRCDPISEHNRLYWYRQTLGQGPEFLTYFQNEAQLEKSRLLSDRFSAERPKGSFSTLEIQRTEQGDSAMYLCASAGTSTDTQYFGPGTRLTVL.

CDR3 in amino acids: CASTPLAGTTDTQYF. In DNA form, the CDR3 reads TGTGCCAGCACGCCACTAGCGGGGACCACAGATACGCAGTATTTT. The chain recombines TRBV7-9 with TRBJ2-3; 10 bases match TRBD2. Germline V gene data show CDR1 as SEHNR and CDR2 as FQNEAQ (reference sequence). This CDR3 contains 15 residues. V was pared by 7 bases and J by 2 bases, with 6 bases of the junction left unmatched.

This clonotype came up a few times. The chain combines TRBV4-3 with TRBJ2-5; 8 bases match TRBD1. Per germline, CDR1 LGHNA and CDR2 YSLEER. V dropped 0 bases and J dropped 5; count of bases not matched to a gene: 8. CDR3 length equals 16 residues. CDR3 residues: CASSQDWAGGTETQYF. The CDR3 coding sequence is TGCGCCAGCAGCCAAGACTGGGCAGGGGGCACGGAGACCCAGTACTTC.

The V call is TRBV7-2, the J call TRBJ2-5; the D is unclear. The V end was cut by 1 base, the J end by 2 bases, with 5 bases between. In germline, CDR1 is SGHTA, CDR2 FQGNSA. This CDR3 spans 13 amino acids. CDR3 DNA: TGTGCCAGCAGCTTAGTCAGGCAAGAGACCCAGTACTTC. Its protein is CASSLVRQETQYF.

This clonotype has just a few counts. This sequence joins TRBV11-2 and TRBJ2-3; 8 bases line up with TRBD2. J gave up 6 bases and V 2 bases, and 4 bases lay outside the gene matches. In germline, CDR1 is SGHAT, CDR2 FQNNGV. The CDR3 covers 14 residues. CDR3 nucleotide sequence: TGTGCCAGCAGCTTACGGGGGGGCGGCGATACGCAGTATTTT. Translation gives CASSLRGGGDTQYF.

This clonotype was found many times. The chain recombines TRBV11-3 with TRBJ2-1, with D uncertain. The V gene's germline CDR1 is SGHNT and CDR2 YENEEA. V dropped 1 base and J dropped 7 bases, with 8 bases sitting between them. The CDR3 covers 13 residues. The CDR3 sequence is CASSLGAVNEQFF. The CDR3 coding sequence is TGTGCCAGCAGCTTAGGGGCCGTTAATGAGCAGTTCTTC. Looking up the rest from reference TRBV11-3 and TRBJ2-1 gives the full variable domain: EAGVVQSPRYKIIEKKQPVAFWCNPISGHNTLYWYLQNLGQGPELLIRYENEEAVDDSQLPKDRFSAERLKGVDSTLKIQPAELGDSAVYLCASSLGAVNEQFFGPGTRLTVL.

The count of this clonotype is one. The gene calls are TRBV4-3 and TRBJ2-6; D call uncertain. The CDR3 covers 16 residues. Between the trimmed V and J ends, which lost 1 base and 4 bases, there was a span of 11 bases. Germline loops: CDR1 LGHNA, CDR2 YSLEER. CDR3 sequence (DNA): TGCGCCAGCAGCCAAGTCCCGCCGGCCGGGGCCAACGTCCTGACTTTC. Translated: CASSQVPPAGANVLTF.

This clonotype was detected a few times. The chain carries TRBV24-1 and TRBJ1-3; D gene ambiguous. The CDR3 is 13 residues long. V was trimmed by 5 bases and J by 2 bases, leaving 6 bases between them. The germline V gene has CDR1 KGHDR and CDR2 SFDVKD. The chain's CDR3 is CATSAAAGNTIYF. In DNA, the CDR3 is TGTGCCACCAGTGCGGCAGCTGGAAACACCATATATTTT.

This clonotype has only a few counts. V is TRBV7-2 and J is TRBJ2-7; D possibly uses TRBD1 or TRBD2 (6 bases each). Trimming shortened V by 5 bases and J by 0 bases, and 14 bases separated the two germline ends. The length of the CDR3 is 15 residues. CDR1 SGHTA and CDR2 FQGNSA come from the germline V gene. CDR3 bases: TGTGCCAGCAGCCCGGAGGGACATAGCTCCTACGAGCAGTACTTC. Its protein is CASSPEGHSSYEQYF.

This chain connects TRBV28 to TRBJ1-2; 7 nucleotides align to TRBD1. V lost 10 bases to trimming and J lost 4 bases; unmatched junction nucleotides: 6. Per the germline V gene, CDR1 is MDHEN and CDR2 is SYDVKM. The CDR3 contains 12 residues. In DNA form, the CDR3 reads TGTGCCATCAAGTCAGGGGGCTATGGCTACACCTTC. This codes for CAIKSGGYGYTF.

The CDR3: CSARQSSYEQYV. The CDR3 DNA reads as TGCAGTGCTAGACAGAGCTCCTACGAGCAGTACGTC. J is TRBJ2-7 and V is TRBV20-1, with D uncertain. The CDR3 runs to 12 residues. Germline CDR1 reads DFQATT; CDR2 reads SNEGSKA (reference sequence). Between the trimmed V and J ends, which lost 2 bases and 0 bases, there was a span of 5 bases.

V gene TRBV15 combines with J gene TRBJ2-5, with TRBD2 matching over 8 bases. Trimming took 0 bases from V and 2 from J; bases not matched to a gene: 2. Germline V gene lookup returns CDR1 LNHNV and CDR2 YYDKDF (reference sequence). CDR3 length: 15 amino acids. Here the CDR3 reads CATSRDTGGQETQYF. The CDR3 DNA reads TGTGCCACCAGCAGAGATACGGGGGGGCAAGAGACCCAGTACTTC. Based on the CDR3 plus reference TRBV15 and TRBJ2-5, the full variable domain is DAMVIQNPRYQVTQFGKPVTLSCSQTLNHNVMYWYQQKSSQAPKLLFHYYDKDFNNEADTPDNFQSRRPNTSFCFLDIRSPGLGDTAMYLCATSRDTGGQETQYFGPGTRLLVL.

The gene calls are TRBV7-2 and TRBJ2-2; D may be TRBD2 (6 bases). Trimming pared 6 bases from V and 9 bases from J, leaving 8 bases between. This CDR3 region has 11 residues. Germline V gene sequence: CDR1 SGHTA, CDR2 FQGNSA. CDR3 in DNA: TGTGCCAGCAGACTAGCCCGGGAGCTGTTTTTT. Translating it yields CASRLARELFF.

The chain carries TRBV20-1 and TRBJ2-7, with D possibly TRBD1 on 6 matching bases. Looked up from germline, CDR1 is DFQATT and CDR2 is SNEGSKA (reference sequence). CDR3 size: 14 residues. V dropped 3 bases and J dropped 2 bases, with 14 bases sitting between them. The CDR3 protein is CSASGQTNPYEQYF. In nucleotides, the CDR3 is TGCAGTGCTAGCGGACAGACGAATCCCTACGAGCAGTACTTC.

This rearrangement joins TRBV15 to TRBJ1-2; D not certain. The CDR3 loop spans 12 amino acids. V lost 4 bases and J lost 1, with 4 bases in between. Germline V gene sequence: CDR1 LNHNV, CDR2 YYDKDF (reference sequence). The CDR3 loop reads CATSTLNYGYTF. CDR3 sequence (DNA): TGTGCCACCAGCACGCTTAACTATGGCTACACCTTC.

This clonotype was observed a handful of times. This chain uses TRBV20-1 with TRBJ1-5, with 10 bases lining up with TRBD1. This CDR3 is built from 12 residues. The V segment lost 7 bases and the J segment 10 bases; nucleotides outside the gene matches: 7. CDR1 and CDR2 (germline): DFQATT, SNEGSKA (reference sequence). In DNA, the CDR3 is TGCAGTGGGGGACAGGGGCTGGATCCCCAGCATTTT. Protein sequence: CSGGQGLDPQHF.

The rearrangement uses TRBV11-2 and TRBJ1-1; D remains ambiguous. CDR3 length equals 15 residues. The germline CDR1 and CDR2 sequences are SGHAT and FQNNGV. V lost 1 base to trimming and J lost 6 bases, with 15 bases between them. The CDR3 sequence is CASSLGARSVAEAFF. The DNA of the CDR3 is TGTGCCAGCAGCTTAGGCGCGCGGTCAGTCGCTGAAGCTTTCTTT.